The 3 T cell receptor beta chains reported below all come from one sample, sequenced in a study of T-cell reconstitution after alpha-beta-depleted transplantation in children. Preparation of the TCRbeta library involved a method that used unique molecular identifiers. Each CDR3 protein gets one entry after TCRdb re-called the PCR reads with MiXCR. The table shows about 640,000 distinct CDR3 sequences, with approximately 17% occurring only once. The input for sequencing was PBMCs from the stem cell graft donor, taken from the stem cell graft. The receptors derive from a human donor who donated a stem cell graft to a child with acute myeloid leukemia.

This clonotype was recorded at least ten times. This chain links TRBV6-5 with TRBJ2-7; D unresolved. Trimming shortened V by 2 bases and J by 1 base, and 12 bases separated the two germline ends. This CDR3 has 15 amino acids. Germline CDR1 reads MNHEY; CDR2 reads SVGAGI. The CDR3 here is CASSYAAAKSYEQYF. In DNA form, the CDR3 reads TGTGCCAGCAGTTACGCGGCAGCGAAATCCTACGAGCAGTACTTC.

The V and J genes are TRBV5-1 and TRBJ2-2; tentatively, D is TRBD2 (5 bases). This CDR3 is 15 amino acids long. Germline V CDR1 and CDR2: SGHRS, YFSETQ. Trimming stripped 4 bases from V and 2 bases from J, with 12 bases between. CDR3 loop: CASSLKRDNTGELFF. The CDR3 DNA follows: TGCGCCAGCAGCCTGAAACGGGATAACACCGGGGAGCTGTTTTTT.

In this sample, this clonotype turned up many times. The chain recombines TRBV20-1 with TRBJ2-1, with D hard to call. Trimming pared 0 bases from V and 3 bases from J, leaving 6 bases between. This CDR3 has 13 amino acids. CDR1 DFQATT and CDR2 SNEGSKA come from the germline V gene (reference sequence). CDR3 bases: TGCAGTGCTAGAGACTTAAACTACAATGAGCAGTTCTTC. Translating gives CSARDLNYNEQFF.